The source of this T cell receptor beta chain is a study of control samples from healthy donors and cancer patients. Looked up from germline, CDR1 is SGHDN and CDR2 is FVKESK. This CDR3 comprises 15 residues. V was shortened by 2 bases and J by 3 bases, with 8 bases between the two germline ends. Method: immunoSEQ multiplex PCR; TCRdb's copy keeps in-frame clones and lacks some. The data hold roughly 180,000 clones, with 93% observed a single time. The sample was blood. The sequence came from a woman aged 55-69 years in good health. This chain joins TRBV14 and TRBJ1-6; D uncertain. Written as DNA, the CDR3 is TGTGCCAGCAGCCAACCGGGCAACTATAATTCACCCCTCCACTTT. It is translated as CASSQPGNYNSPLHF.